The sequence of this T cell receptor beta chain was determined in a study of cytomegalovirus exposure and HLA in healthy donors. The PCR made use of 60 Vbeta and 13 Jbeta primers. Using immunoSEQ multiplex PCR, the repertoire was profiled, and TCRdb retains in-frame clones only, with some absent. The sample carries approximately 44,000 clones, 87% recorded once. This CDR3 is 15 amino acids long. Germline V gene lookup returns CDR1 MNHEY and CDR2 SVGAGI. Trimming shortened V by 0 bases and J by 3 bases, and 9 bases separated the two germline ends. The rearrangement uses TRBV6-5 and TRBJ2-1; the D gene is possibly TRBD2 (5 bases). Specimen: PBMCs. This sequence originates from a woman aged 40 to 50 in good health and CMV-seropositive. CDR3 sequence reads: CASSYSSGSYNEQFF. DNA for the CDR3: TGTGCCAGCAGTTACTCCAGCGGAAGCTACAATGAGCAGTTCTTC.